The 10 T cell receptor beta chains below come from one sample, sequenced in a study of early T cells in non-severe SARS-CoV-2 infection. MiXCR was run by TCRdb on the 5' RACE reads, yielding one entry per CDR3 protein. The sample includes tens of thousands of distinct CDR3 sequences, about 8% of them seen just once. The sequenced sample was whole blood, obtained at baseline. The receptors stem from an adult who was a healthcare worker with PCR-confirmed SARS-CoV-2 infection or an uninfected control (not recorded which).

At least ten counts were recorded for this clonotype. The chain links TRBV20-1 to TRBJ2-7; no reliable D call. This CDR3 comprises 14 residues. The V end was cut by 6 bases, the J end by 0 bases, with 15 bases between. Germline V gene lookup returns CDR1 DFQATT and CDR2 SNEGSKA (reference sequence). CDR3 coding DNA: TGCAGTGCACGAGACGACACGAGCTCCTACGAGCAGTACTTC. Encoded protein: CSARDDTSSYEQYF.

This clonotype was counted ten times or more. The V gene is TRBV12-3 or TRBV12-4, the J gene TRBJ2-3, with 7 nucleotides matching TRBD1. The CDR3 has 15 residues. Trimming removed 0 bases from V and 1 base from J; junction bases left unmatched: 1. The CDR3 DNA is TGTGCCAGCAGTTTAGCCGGGACAGGCACAGATACGCAGTATTTT. This sequence encodes CASSLAGTGTDTQYF.

This clonotype turned up a few times. V is TRBV11-2 and J is TRBJ2-7; tentative D call: TRBD2 (6 bases). This CDR3 has 15 amino acids. V gave up 2 bases and J gave up 5 bases, with 16 bases separating them. Germline V gene data show CDR1 as SGHAT and CDR2 as FQNNGV. The chain's CDR3 is CASSLIAGPWNEQYF. DNA of the CDR3: TGTGCCAGCAGCTTAATCGCGGGGCCCTGGAACGAGCAGTACTTC.

V is TRBV20-1 and J is TRBJ1-5, with TRBD1 matching over 9 bases. The CDR3 spans 15 residues. Trimming cost V 6 bases and J 4 bases; bases outside gene matches: 10. In germline, CDR1 is DFQATT, CDR2 SNEGSKA (reference sequence). Written as DNA, the CDR3 is TGCAGTGCACCGGGACAGGGACCTTGGAATCAGCCCCAGCATTTT. This codes for CSAPGQGPWNQPQHF.

Many counts were recorded for this clonotype. The chain joins TRBV6-1 to TRBJ2-2, with TRBD2 identical over 12 bases. Per germline, CDR1 MNHNS and CDR2 SASEGT. The CDR3 has 15 amino acids. The V gene end was trimmed by 2 bases and the J gene end by 6 bases; junction bases not matched to a gene: 1. CDR3 residues: CASSELAGGPGELFF. As DNA, the CDR3 is TGTGCCAGCAGTGAACTAGCGGGGGGGCCCGGGGAGCTGTTTTTT.

This clonotype has at least ten counts. V and J are TRBV18 and TRBJ2-7; 9 nucleotides line up with TRBD1. J was trimmed by 7 bases and V by 5 bases; bases with no gene match: 9. The CDR3 has 14 residues. Germline CDR1 KGHSH, CDR2 LQKENI. CDR3 bases: TGTGCCAGCTCAACCGGGACAGGGTTGGGTGAGCAGTACTTC. Residues: CASSTGTGLGEQYF.

This clonotype was seen ten or more times. J is TRBJ2-2 and V is TRBV20-1; possible D gene TRBD2, 6 bases. The germline gives CDR1 DFQATT, CDR2 SNEGSKA (reference sequence). This CDR3 region has 15 residues. The germline V and J ends were trimmed by 3 bases and 0 bases, with 11 bases remaining between them. DNA for the CDR3: TGCAGTGCTAGTAACGGGGGTTCGAACACCGGGGAGCTGTTTTTT. As protein: CSASNGGSNTGELFF.

Many counts were recorded for this clonotype. J is TRBJ2-5 and V is TRBV7-3; TRBD1 matches 10 bases. CDR1 and CDR2 from the germline V gene are SGHTA and FQGTGA. This CDR3 region has 13 residues. V gave up 5 bases and J gave up 9 bases; unmatched junction bases: 6. The CDR3 DNA reads as TGTGCCAGCAGCCAGGGACAGGGGTGGGCCCAGTACTTC. It is translated as CASSQGQGWAQYF.

Many counts were recorded for this clonotype. The chain has TRBV12-3 or TRBV12-4 and TRBJ1-6; a possible D gene is TRBD1 (6 bases). The length of the CDR3 is 14 residues. With 2 bases removed from V and 5 bases from J, the gap between germline ends came to 7 bases. Here the CDR3 reads CASSLQGNNSPLHF. CDR3 coding DNA: TGTGCCAGCAGTTTACAGGGGAATAATTCACCCCTCCACTTT.

The chain links TRBV9 to TRBJ2-2, with TRBD1 as a possible D gene (5 bases). The CDR3 sequence is 15 residues long. The V end lost 0 bases, the J end lost 2 bases, and 8 bases lay between the germline ends. CDR1 SGDLS and CDR2 YYNGEE come from the germline V gene. This CDR3 reads CASSVGDSNTGELFF. The CDR3 DNA reads as TGTGCCAGCAGCGTAGGAGACAGTAACACCGGGGAGCTGTTTTTT. Looking up the rest from reference TRBV9 and TRBJ2-2 gives the full variable domain: DSGVTQTPKHLITATGQRVTLRCSPRSGDLSVYWYQQSLDQGLQFLIQYYNGEERAKGNILERFSAQQFPDLHSELNLSSLELGDSALYFCASSVGDSNTGELFFGEGSRLTVL.